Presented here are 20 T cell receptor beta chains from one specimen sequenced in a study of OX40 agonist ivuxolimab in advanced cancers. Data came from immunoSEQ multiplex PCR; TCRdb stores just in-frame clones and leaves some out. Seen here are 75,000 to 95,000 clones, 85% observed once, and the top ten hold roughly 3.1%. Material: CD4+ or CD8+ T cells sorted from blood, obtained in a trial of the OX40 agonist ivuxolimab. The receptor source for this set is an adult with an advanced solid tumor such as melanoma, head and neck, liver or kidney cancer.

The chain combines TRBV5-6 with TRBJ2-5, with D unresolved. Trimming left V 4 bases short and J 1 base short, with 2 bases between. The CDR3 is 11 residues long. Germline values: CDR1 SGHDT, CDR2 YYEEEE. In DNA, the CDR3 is TGTGCCAGCAGCGTCCAAGAGACCCAGTACTTC. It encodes CASSVQETQYF.

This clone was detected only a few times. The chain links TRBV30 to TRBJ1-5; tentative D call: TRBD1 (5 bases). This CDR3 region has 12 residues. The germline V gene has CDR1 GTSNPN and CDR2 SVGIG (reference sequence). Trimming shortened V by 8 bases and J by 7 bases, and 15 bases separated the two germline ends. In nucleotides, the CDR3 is TGTGCCGGCGGGGACTTGAACCAGCCCCAGCATTTT. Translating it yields CAGGDLNQPQHF.

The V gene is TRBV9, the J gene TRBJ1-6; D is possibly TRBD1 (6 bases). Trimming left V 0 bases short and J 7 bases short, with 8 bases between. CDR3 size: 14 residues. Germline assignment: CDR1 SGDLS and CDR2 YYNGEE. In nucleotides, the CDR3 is TGTGCCAGCAGCGTAGTAGGGGGAAATTCACCCCTCCACTTT. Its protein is CASSVVGGNSPLHF. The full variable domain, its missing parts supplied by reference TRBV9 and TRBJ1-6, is DSGVTQTPKHLITATGQRVTLRCSPRSGDLSVYWYQQSLDQGLQFLIQYYNGEERAKGNILERFSAQQFPDLHSELNLSSLELGDSALYFCASSVVGGNSPLHFGNGTRLTVT.

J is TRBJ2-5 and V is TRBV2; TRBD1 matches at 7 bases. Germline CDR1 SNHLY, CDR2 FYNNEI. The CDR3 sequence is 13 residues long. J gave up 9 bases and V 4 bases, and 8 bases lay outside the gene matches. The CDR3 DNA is TGTGCCAGCAGTGGTTCCGGGACAGATCCCCAGTACTTC. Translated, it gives CASSGSGTDPQYF.

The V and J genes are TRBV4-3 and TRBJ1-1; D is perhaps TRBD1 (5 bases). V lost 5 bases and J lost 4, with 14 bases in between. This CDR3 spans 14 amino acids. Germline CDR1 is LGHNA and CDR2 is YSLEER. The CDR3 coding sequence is TGCGCCAGCAGCTTCGGGGGTTCTACCACTGAAGCTTTCTTT. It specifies CASSFGGSTTEAFF.

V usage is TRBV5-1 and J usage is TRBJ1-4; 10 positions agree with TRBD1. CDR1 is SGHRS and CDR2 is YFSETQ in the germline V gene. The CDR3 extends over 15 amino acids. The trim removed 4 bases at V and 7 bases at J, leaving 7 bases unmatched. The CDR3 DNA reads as TGCGCCAGCAGCCGGGACAGGGGAAAAGGTGAAAAACTGTTTTTT. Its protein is CASSRDRGKGEKLFF. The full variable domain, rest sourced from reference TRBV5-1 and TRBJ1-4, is KAGVTQTPRYLIKTRGQQVTLSCSPISGHRSVSWYQQTPGQGLQFLFEYFSETQRNKGNFPGRFSGRQFSNSRSEMNVSTLELGDSALYLCASSRDRGKGEKLFFGSGTQLSVL.

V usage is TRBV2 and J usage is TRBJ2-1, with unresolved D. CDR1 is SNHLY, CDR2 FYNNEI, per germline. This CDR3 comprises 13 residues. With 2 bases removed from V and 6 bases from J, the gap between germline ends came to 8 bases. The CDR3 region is CASSERRLNEQFF. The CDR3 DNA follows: TGTGCCAGCAGTGAAAGGCGTCTCAATGAGCAGTTCTTC.

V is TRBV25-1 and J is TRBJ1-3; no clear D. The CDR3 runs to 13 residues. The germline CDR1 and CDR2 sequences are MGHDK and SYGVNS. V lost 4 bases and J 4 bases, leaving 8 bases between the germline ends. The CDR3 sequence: CASSVSQGNTIYF. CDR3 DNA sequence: TGTGCCAGCAGTGTTTCACAAGGAAACACCATATATTTT.

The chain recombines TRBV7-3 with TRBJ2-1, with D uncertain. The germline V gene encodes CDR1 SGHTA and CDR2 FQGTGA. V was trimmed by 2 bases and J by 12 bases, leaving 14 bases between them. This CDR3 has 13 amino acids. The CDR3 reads CASSLALPGRQFF. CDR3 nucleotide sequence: TGTGCCAGCAGCTTAGCCCTCCCCGGCCGGCAGTTCTTC.

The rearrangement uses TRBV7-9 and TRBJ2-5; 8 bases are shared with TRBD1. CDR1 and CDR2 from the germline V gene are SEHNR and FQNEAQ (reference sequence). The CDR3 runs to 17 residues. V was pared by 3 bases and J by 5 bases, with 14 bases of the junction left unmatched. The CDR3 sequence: CASSFWTGPTSAETQYF. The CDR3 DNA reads TGTGCCAGCAGCTTTTGGACAGGGCCAACCTCCGCGGAGACCCAGTACTTC. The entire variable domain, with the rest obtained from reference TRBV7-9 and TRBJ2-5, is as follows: DTGVSQNPRHKITKRGQNVTFRCDPISEHNRLYWYRQTLGQGPEFLTYFQNEAQLEKSRLLSDRFSAERPKGSFSTLEIQRTEQGDSAMYLCASSFWTGPTSAETQYFGPGTRLLVL.

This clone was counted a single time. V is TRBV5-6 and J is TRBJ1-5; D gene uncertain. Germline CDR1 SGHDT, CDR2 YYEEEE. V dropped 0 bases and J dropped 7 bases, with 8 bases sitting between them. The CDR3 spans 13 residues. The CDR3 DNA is TGTGCCAGCAGCTTGGGATCACTACAGCCCCAGCATTTT. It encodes CASSLGSLQPQHF.

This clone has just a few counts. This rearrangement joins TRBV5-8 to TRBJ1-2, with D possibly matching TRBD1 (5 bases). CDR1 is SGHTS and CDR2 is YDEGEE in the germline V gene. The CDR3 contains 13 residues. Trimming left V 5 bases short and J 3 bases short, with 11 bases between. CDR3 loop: CASSAGGYYGYTF. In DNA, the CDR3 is TGTGCCAGCAGTGCCGGGGGGTACTATGGCTACACCTTC.

CDR3 in amino acids: CASSIGQNTEAFF. DNA for the CDR3: TGTGCCAGCAGTATAGGACAAAACACTGAAGCTTTCTTT. The V call is TRBV2, the J call TRBJ1-1; possibly TRBD1 for D (5 bases). There are 13 residues in the CDR3. CDR1 and CDR2 from the germline V gene are SNHLY and FYNNEI. V was clipped by 5 bases and J by 2 bases, with 9 bases between them.

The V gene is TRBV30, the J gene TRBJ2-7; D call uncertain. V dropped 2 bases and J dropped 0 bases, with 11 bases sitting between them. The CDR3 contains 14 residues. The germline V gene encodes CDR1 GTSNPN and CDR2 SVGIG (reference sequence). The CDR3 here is CAWSKGIHSYEQYF. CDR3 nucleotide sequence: TGTGCCTGGAGTAAAGGCATTCACTCCTACGAGCAGTACTTC. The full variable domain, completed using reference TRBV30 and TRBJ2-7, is SQTIHQWPATLVQPVGSPLSLECTVEGTSNPNLYWYRQAAGRGLQLLFYSVGIGQISSEVPQNLSASRPQDRQFILSSKKLLLSDSGFYLCAWSKGIHSYEQYFGPGTRLTVT.

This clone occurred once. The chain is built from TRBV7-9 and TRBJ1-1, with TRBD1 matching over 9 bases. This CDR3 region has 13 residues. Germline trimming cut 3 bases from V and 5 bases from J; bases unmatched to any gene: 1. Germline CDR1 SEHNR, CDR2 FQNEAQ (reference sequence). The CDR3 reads CASSLDRGTEAFF. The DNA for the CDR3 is TGTGCCAGCAGCTTGGACAGGGGTACTGAAGCTTTCTTT. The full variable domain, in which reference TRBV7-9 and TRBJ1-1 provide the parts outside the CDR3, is DTGVSQNPRHKITKRGQNVTFRCDPISEHNRLYWYRQTLGQGPEFLTYFQNEAQLEKSRLLSDRFSAERPKGSFSTLEIQRTEQGDSAMYLCASSLDRGTEAFFGQGTRLTVV.

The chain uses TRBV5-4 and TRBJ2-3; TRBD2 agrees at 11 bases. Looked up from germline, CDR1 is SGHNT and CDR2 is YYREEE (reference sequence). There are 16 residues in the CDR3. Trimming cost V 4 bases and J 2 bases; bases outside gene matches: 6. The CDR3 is CASSPGTSGNTDTQYF. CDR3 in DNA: TGTGCCAGCAGCCCCGGGACTAGCGGTAACACAGATACGCAGTATTTT.

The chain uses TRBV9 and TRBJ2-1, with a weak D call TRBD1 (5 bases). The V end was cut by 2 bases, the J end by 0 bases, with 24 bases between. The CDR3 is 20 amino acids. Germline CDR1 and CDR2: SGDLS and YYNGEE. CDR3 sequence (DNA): TGTGCCAGCAGCGTCCTGCCGACAGCCGCGAGATCCAGCTCCTACAATGAGCAGTTCTTC. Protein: CASSVLPTAARSSSYNEQFF.

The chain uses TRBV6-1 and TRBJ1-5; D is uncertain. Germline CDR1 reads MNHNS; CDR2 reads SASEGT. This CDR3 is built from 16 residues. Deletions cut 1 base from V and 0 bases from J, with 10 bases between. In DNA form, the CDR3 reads TGTGCCAGCAGTGAAGGACGACCGGATAGCAATCAGCCCCAGCATTTT. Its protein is CASSEGRPDSNQPQHF.

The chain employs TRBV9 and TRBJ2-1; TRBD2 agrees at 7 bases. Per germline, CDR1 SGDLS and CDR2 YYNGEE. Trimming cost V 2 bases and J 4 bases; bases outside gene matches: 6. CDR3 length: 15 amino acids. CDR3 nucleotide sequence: TGTGCCAGCAGCGTTGGCGGGAGTGCGTACAATGAGCAGTTCTTC. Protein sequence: CASSVGGSAYNEQFF. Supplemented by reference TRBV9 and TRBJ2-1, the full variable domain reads DSGVTQTPKHLITATGQRVTLRCSPRSGDLSVYWYQQSLDQGLQFLIQYYNGEERAKGNILERFSAQQFPDLHSELNLSSLELGDSALYFCASSVGGSAYNEQFFGPGTRLTVL.

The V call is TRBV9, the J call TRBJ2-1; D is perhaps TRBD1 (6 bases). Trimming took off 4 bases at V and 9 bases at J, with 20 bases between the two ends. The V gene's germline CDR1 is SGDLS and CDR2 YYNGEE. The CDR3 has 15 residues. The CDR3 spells CASSPPPQGPVEQFF. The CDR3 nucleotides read TGTGCCAGCAGCCCTCCCCCACAGGGACCCGTTGAGCAGTTCTTC.